The clone carrying this TCR beta chain was observed once. Germline V gene sequence: CDR1 GTSNPN, CDR2 SVGIG (reference sequence). Trimming cost V 6 bases and J 3 bases; bases outside gene matches: 6. This CDR3 comprises 14 residues. Libraries were prepared by immunoSEQ multiplex PCR; TCRdb keeps only in-frame clonotypes and omits some of them. The sample gives about 310,000 clones, around 90% of which show up once; 1% is in the top ten. This sample was included in a study of blood T cell repertoires in COVID-19. J is TRBJ1-4 and V is TRBV30; 8 positions match TRBD1. What was sequenced was peripheral blood. This receptor was obtained from a man in his fifties with active or convalescent COVID-19. The CDR3 DNA reads TGTGCCTGCAATCCGACAGGGGCTAATGAAAAACTGTTTTTT. It yields the protein CACNPTGANEKLFF.